These 12 T cell receptor beta chains were all obtained from the same sample, sequenced in a study of blood T cell repertoires in COVID-19. Sequencing was performed with immunoSEQ multiplex PCR; in TCRdb, only in-frame clones are kept and a portion is missing. The sample includes 200,000 or so clones, roughly 88% of them seen just once. The sequenced sample consisted of peripheral blood. The receptors stem from a human donor with active or convalescent COVID-19. The donor label of this sample is uncertain.

This chain joins TRBV28 and TRBJ1-1, with D unresolved. CDR3 size: 11 residues. The V end was cut by 8 bases, the J end by 5 bases, with 9 bases between. Germline V gene lookup returns CDR1 MDHEN and CDR2 SYDVKM. The CDR3 protein is CASLRVTEAFF. CDR3 nucleotide sequence: TGTGCCAGCCTGAGGGTAACTGAAGCTTTCTTT.

V usage is TRBV12-5 and J usage is TRBJ2-3; 9 bases fit TRBD2. V trimming: 6 bases; J trimming: 2 bases; junction bases outside the gene matches: 9. Germline CDR1 reads LGHNT; CDR2 reads FRNRAP. CDR3 length equals 16 residues. The CDR3 spells CASGRGSGGFTDTQYF. The CDR3 DNA is TGTGCTAGTGGCCGTGGGAGCGGGGGGTTCACAGATACGCAGTATTTT.

The J gene is TRBJ2-7, the V gene TRBV5-1, with 8 bases matching TRBD1. This CDR3 comprises 14 residues. With V trimmed by 6 bases and J by 2 bases, 7 bases remained unmatched. In germline, CDR1 is SGHRS, CDR2 YFSETQ. CDR3 nucleotide sequence: TGCGCCAGCAAACGGGACAGGACTACCTACGAGCAGTACTTC. Encoded protein: CASKRDRTTYEQYF.

The chain links TRBV7-2 to TRBJ2-3; 10 bases agree with TRBD2. V shed 1 base, J shed 6 bases, and the junction held 7 bases outside the gene matches. This CDR3 has 16 amino acids. Germline V lookup: CDR1 SGHTA, CDR2 FQGNSA. CDR3 sequence reads: CASSLGTSGGLDTQYF. CDR3 coding DNA: TGTGCCAGCAGCTTAGGGACTAGCGGAGGTCTGGATACGCAGTATTTT.

This clone was seen a handful of times. J is TRBJ1-5 and V is TRBV2, with 7 bases identical to TRBD1. The V gene end was trimmed by 6 bases and the J gene end by 7 bases; junction bases not matched to a gene: 9. The CDR3 has 14 residues. Germline-derived CDR1 and CDR2 are SNHLY and FYNNEI. CDR3 sequence (DNA): TGTGCCAGCAGCGAACAGACAGGGACCCAGCCCCAGCATTTT. Residues: CASSEQTGTQPQHF. The whole variable domain, remainder taken from reference TRBV2 and TRBJ1-5, is EPEVTQTPSHQVTQMGQEVILRCVPISNHLYFYWYRQILGQKVEFLVSFYNNEISEKSEIFDDQFSVERPDGSNFTLKIRSTKLEDSAMYFCASSEQTGTQPQHFGDGTRLSIL.

The rearrangement links TRBV18 to TRBJ2-3, with 7 bases aligning to TRBD2. V dropped 2 bases and J dropped 5; count of bases not matched to a gene: 4. In germline, CDR1 is KGHSH, CDR2 LQKENI. The CDR3 is 14 residues long. The CDR3 nucleotides read TGTGCCAGCTCACCAGTCGGCGGGAGAGATACGCAGTATTTT. It yields the protein CASSPVGGRDTQYF.

A remark on this clone: At one end, the junction sequence differs from germline, possibly due to a read error. The rearrangement links TRBV7-7 to TRBJ2-2; D is undetermined. CDR3 size: 12 residues. CDR1 and CDR2 (germline): SSHAT, FNYEAQ (reference sequence). The CDR3 region is CASSLAGGELFF. In DNA, the CDR3 is TGTGCTAGCAGCCTCGCAGGCGGGGAGCTGTTTTTT. Looking up the rest from reference TRBV7-7 and TRBJ2-2 gives the full variable domain: GAGVSQSPRYKVTKRGQDVTLRCDPISSHATLYWYQQALGQGPEFLTYFNYEAQPDKSGLPSDRFSAERPEGSISTLTIQRTEQRDSAMYRCASSLAGGELFFGEGSRLTVL.

The chain carries TRBV6-5 and TRBJ2-3; 7 nucleotides align to TRBD2. This CDR3 has 13 residues. V shed 10 bases and J 2 bases; nucleotides not matched to a gene: 6. The germline V gene encodes CDR1 MNHEY and CDR2 SVGAGI. The chain's CDR3 is CATWSGNTDTQYF. The CDR3, as DNA: TGTGCCACCTGGAGCGGGAACACAGATACGCAGTATTTT.

This rearrangement joins TRBV14 to TRBJ2-1; D may be TRBD2 (6 bases). Looked up from germline, CDR1 is SGHDN and CDR2 is FVKESK. Trimming left V 3 bases short and J 6 bases short, with 9 bases between. The CDR3 loop spans 13 amino acids. The CDR3, as DNA: TGTGCCAGCAGCCAGGGGGGACCCAATGAGCAGTTCTTC. As protein: CASSQGGPNEQFF.

The chain joins TRBV4-2 to TRBJ2-1; 12 bases map to TRBD2. The CDR3 is 16 amino acids. V was pared by 4 bases and J by 6 bases, with 7 bases of the junction left unmatched. CDR1 is LGHNA and CDR2 is YNFKEQ in the germline V gene. The CDR3 coding sequence is TGTGCCAGCAGCCCCCTCCCTAGCGGGGGGGCCAATGAGCAGTTCTTC. Translated: CASSPLPSGGANEQFF.

About this clone: An end of the junction differs from the germline gene, which may be a read error. J is TRBJ2-7 and V is TRBV3-1 (or the pseudogene TRBV3-2); weak D call: TRBD2 (7 bases). The CDR3 spans 14 residues. Germline values: CDR1 LGHDT, CDR2 YNNKEL (reference sequence). Written as DNA, the CDR3 is TGTGCCAGCAGCCAAGATTGGGGGGGCCGAGCGAGCAACTTC. Translation gives CASSQDWGGRASNF.

CDR3 sequence reads: CSVRTPGQRYGYTF. In DNA form, the CDR3 reads TGCAGCGTACGGACACCGGGACAGAGATATGGCTACACCTTC. The J gene is TRBJ1-2, the V gene TRBV29-1; 7 bases are shared with TRBD1. The V gene's germline CDR1 is SQVTM and CDR2 ANQGSEA. V lost 6 bases to trimming and J lost 5 bases; unmatched junction nucleotides: 12. The CDR3 consists of 14 residues.